The clone carrying this TCR beta chain came up many times. These data belong to a study of beta chain features in type 1 diabetes. Using CD45RO/CCR7/CD25/CD127/CD95/CD27, CD4+ naive, central memory, regulatory and stem cell-like memory cells were sorted. There are 17 residues in the CDR3. Per germline, CDR1 ENHRY and CDR2 SYGVKD. The V gene end was trimmed by 3 bases and the J gene end by 0 bases; junction bases not matched to a gene: 4. What was sequenced were expressed TCRB transcripts, since all of the isolated RNA had been reverse transcribed. The data were produced by immunoSEQ multiplex PCR, yet TCRdb's version contains in-frame clones alone and is incomplete. The sample has hundreds of thousands of clones, under 20% seen once.

This clonotype originated in a woman in her late teens or twenties in good health. This sequence joins TRBV10-3 and TRBJ2-6; 8 nucleotides line up with TRBD1. Material: naive CD4+ T cells from blood. CDR3 nucleotides: TGTGCCATCAGTGACGACAGGGGACACTCTGGGGCCAACGTCCTGACTTTC. Protein product: CAISDDRGHSGANVLTF.